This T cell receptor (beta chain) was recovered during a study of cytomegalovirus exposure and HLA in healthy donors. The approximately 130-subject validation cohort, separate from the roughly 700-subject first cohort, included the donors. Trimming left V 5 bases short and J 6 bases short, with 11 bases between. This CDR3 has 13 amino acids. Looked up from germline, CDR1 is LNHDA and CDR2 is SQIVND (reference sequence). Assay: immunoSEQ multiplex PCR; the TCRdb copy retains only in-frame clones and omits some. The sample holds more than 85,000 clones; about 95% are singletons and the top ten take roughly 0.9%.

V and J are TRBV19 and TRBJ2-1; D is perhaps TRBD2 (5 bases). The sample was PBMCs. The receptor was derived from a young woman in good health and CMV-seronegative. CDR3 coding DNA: TGTGCCAGTAGTTTCCGCGGAGGCAATGAGCAGTTCTTC. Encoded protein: CASSFRGGNEQFF.